The rows below give T cell receptor beta chains drawn from one sample of a study of T cell responses to AZD1222 COVID-19 vaccine. Using immunoSEQ multiplex PCR, the repertoire was profiled, and TCRdb retains in-frame clones only, with some absent. The sample consists of about 140,000 clones, approximately 90% of them appearing once. The material was peripheral blood, obtained on day 0 of AZD1222 vaccination. These receptors all stem from an adult in good health. Each CDR3 is given with its conserved first and last residue. Each record gives: clone size, D gene, J gene, V gene, CDR3 DNA, CDR3 protein. The D gene is left open where the match is weak. For some rows the clone size is stated as once, few or many, or as a class when expanded; others skip it.

clone size: .
D gene: TRBD1
J gene: TRBJ1-2
V gene: TRBV23-1
CDR3 DNA: TGCGCCAGCAAGGACAGGGGATATGGCTACACCTTC
CDR3 protein: CASKDRGYGYTF

clone size: .
D gene: .
J gene: TRBJ2-7
V gene: TRBV3-1/TRBV3-2
CDR3 DNA: TGTGCCAGCAGCCACAGCTACGAGCAGTACTTC
CDR3 protein: CASSHSYEQYF

clone size: .
D gene: TRBD1
J gene: TRBJ2-5
V gene: TRBV2
CDR3 DNA: TGTGCCAGTCGGTCTACAGGGGGACTAGAGACCCAGTACTTC
CDR3 protein: CASRSTGGLETQYF

clone size: .
D gene: .
J gene: TRBJ2-7
V gene: TRBV7-2
CDR3 DNA: TGTGCCAGCAGCACCCGGACCGGGGCGGGGTACGAGCAGTACTTC
CDR3 protein: CASSTRTGAGYEQYF

clone size: .
D gene: .
J gene: TRBJ1-2
V gene: TRBV6-5
CDR3 DNA: TGTGCCATACTCAAAGATGGCTACACCTTC
CDR3 protein: CAILKDGYTF

clone size: .
D gene: .
J gene: TRBJ2-3
V gene: TRBV5-4
CDR3 DNA: TGTGCCAGCAGAACCCTGGGGCAAGATACGCAGTATTTT
CDR3 protein: CASRTLGQDTQYF

clone size: .
D gene: .
J gene: TRBJ1-5
V gene: TRBV7-9
CDR3 DNA: TGTGCCAGCAGCCCTCGGGCCCCGAATCAGCCCCAGCATTTT
CDR3 protein: CASSPRAPNQPQHF

clone size: .
D gene: .
J gene: TRBJ1-4
V gene: TRBV10-3
CDR3 DNA: TGTGCCACCCAGCAGGGTGAAAAACTGTTTTTT
CDR3 protein: CATQQGEKLFF

clone size: .
D gene: .
J gene: TRBJ2-3
V gene: TRBV28
CDR3 DNA: TGTGCCAGCAGTGGTGCGACAGATACGCAGTATTTT
CDR3 protein: CASSGATDTQYF

clone size: .
D gene: .
J gene: TRBJ1-5
V gene: TRBV2
CDR3 DNA: TGTGCCAGCAGGGGGGCAGATGTGTATAGCAATCAGCCCCAGCATTTT
CDR3 protein: CASRGADVYSNQPQHF

clone size: .
D gene: .
J gene: TRBJ1-2
V gene: TRBV19
CDR3 DNA: TGTGCCAGTAGCTCCAGGCAGAACTATGGCTACACCTTC
CDR3 protein: CASSSRQNYGYTF

clone size: .
D gene: TRBD2
J gene: TRBJ2-7
V gene: TRBV5-1
CDR3 DNA: TGCGCCAGCAGCTTCACTAGCGGGAGGGTCGAGCAGTACTTC
CDR3 protein: CASSFTSGRVEQYF

clone size: .
D gene: .
J gene: TRBJ1-1
V gene: TRBV7-9
CDR3 DNA: TGTGCCAGCAGTGAAGGGCTATCAGACACTGAAGCTTTCTTT
CDR3 protein: CASSEGLSDTEAFF

clone size: .
D gene: TRBD1
J gene: TRBJ1-6
V gene: TRBV28
CDR3 DNA: TGTGCCAGCAACGGGCAGGGGGGACGAGCGTATAATTCACCCCTCCACTTT
CDR3 protein: CASNGQGGRAYNSPLHF

clone size: .
D gene: .
J gene: TRBJ1-1
V gene: TRBV30
CDR3 DNA: TGTGCCTGGAGTGACCAGGGGCTGAACACTGAAGCTTTCTTT
CDR3 protein: CAWSDQGLNTEAFF

clone size: .
D gene: .
J gene: TRBJ2-2
V gene: TRBV7-9
CDR3 DNA: TGTGCCAGCAGCTCTAGGGGTGCGAACACCGGGGAGCTGTTTTTT
CDR3 protein: CASSSRGANTGELFF

clone size: .
D gene: .
J gene: TRBJ1-1
V gene: TRBV6-6
CDR3 DNA: TGTGCCAGCAGTTACTCAGGCCTGGGGACTGAAGCTTTCTTT
CDR3 protein: CASSYSGLGTEAFF

clone size: .
D gene: .
J gene: TRBJ1-2
V gene: TRBV15
CDR3 DNA: TGTGCCACCAGCAGAGCCGCAGGGAACTATGGCTACACCTTC
CDR3 protein: CATSRAAGNYGYTF

clone size: .
D gene: TRBD1
J gene: TRBJ2-5
V gene: TRBV5-1
CDR3 DNA: TGCGCCAGCAGCCCAAGGACAGGGATGTACCAAGAGACCCAGTACTTC
CDR3 protein: CASSPRTGMYQETQYF

clone size: .
D gene: .
J gene: TRBJ1-4
V gene: TRBV28
CDR3 DNA: TGTGCCAGCAGCCTCGATGGGGGCCGGGAAAAACTGTTTTTT
CDR3 protein: CASSLDGGREKLFF

clone size: .
D gene: .
J gene: TRBJ2-2
V gene: TRBV13
CDR3 DNA: TGTGCCAGCAGCTTAGCAAAGGAGATCACCGGGGAGCTGTTTTTT
CDR3 protein: CASSLAKEITGELFF

clone size: .
D gene: .
J gene: TRBJ1-5
V gene: TRBV2
CDR3 DNA: TGTGCCAGCAGTTGGCAGGGACCGGGTCAGCCCCAGCATTTT
CDR3 protein: CASSWQGPGQPQHF

clone size: .
D gene: TRBD2
J gene: TRBJ2-2
V gene: TRBV28
CDR3 DNA: TGTGCCAGCAGAATCTCCGGGACTAGGAACACCGGGGAGCTGTTTTTT
CDR3 protein: CASRISGTRNTGELFF

clone size: .
D gene: .
J gene: TRBJ1-5
V gene: TRBV10-3
CDR3 DNA: TGTGCCATCGGGGAACAGGGCTCCAATCAGCCCCAGCATTTT
CDR3 protein: CAIGEQGSNQPQHF

clone size: .
D gene: .
J gene: TRBJ1-5
V gene: TRBV7-2
CDR3 DNA: TGTGCCAGCAGCTCCCAAGCAAATCAGCCCCAGCATTTT
CDR3 protein: CASSSQANQPQHF

clone size: .
D gene: TRBD2
J gene: TRBJ2-5
V gene: TRBV28
CDR3 DNA: TGTGCCAGCGGAGCGGGAAGGTCCTTGAAGACCCAGTACTTC
CDR3 protein: CASGAGRSLKTQYF

clone size: .
D gene: .
J gene: TRBJ1-1
V gene: TRBV19
CDR3 DNA: TGTGCCAGTAGCAAGGAGGCGATACAGGGCTCTGAAGCTTTCTTT
CDR3 protein: CASSKEAIQGSEAFF

clone size: .
D gene: .
J gene: TRBJ1-2
V gene: TRBV15
CDR3 DNA: TGTGCCACCACTCAGTCGGGGGGAAGCTATGGCTACACCTTC
CDR3 protein: CATTQSGGSYGYTF

clone size: .
D gene: .
J gene: TRBJ1-3
V gene: TRBV19
CDR3 DNA: TGTGCCACATATGAAGGAGGGCGGTCTGGAAACACCATATATTTT
CDR3 protein: CATYEGGRSGNTIYF

clone size: .
D gene: .
J gene: TRBJ1-1
V gene: TRBV5-5
CDR3 DNA: TGTGCCAGCAGTCCTACAGGGATACCGAACACTGAAGCTTTCTTT
CDR3 protein: CASSPTGIPNTEAFF

clone size: .
D gene: .
J gene: TRBJ1-1
V gene: TRBV6-5
CDR3 DNA: TGTGCCAGCAGTTACTCGGGGGCCTTTGAAGCTTTCTTT
CDR3 protein: CASSYSGAFEAFF

clone size: .
D gene: TRBD2
J gene: TRBJ2-5
V gene: TRBV2
CDR3 DNA: TGTGCCAGCAGCCTAGCGGGACGGATTGGGGAGACCCAGTACTTC
CDR3 protein: CASSLAGRIGETQYF

clone size: few
D gene: .
J gene: TRBJ1-4
V gene: TRBV5-5
CDR3 DNA: TGTGCCAGCAGCTTGGACGTTAGAGGCGAGAATGAAAAACTGTTTTTT
CDR3 protein: CASSLDVRGENEKLFF

clone size: once
D gene: .
J gene: TRBJ1-1
V gene: TRBV28
CDR3 DNA: TGTGCCAGCAGTTACGGGACTACGGGAGCTTTCTTT
CDR3 protein: CASSYGTTGAFF

clone size: .
D gene: .
J gene: TRBJ1-3
V gene: TRBV6-5
CDR3 DNA: TGTGCCAGCTCCGAACAAACGATCGGAAACACCATATATTTT
CDR3 protein: CASSEQTIGNTIYF

clone size: .
D gene: TRBD2
J gene: TRBJ2-1
V gene: TRBV14
CDR3 DNA: TGTGCCAGCAGCCAACTAGCGGGGGGACCCTACAATGAGCAGTTCTTC
CDR3 protein: CASSQLAGGPYNEQFF

clone size: once
D gene: .
J gene: TRBJ2-3
V gene: TRBV7-9
CDR3 DNA: TGTGCCAGCAGCTTATATTTCGGCGGGCGCACAGATACGCAGTATTTT
CDR3 protein: CASSLYFGGRTDTQYF

clone size: .
D gene: .
J gene: TRBJ1-2
V gene: TRBV5-6
CDR3 DNA: TGTGCCAGCAGCTTGTGGTCGGCAGGGAGGAGCTATGGCTACACCTTC
CDR3 protein: CASSLWSAGRSYGYTF

clone size: .
D gene: .
J gene: TRBJ2-7
V gene: TRBV15
CDR3 DNA: TGTGCCACCAGCAGAGGGCAGGGAGATTACGAGCAGTACTTC
CDR3 protein: CATSRGQGDYEQYF

clone size: .
D gene: .
J gene: TRBJ2-7
V gene: TRBV4-1
CDR3 DNA: TGCGCCAGCAGCCTGTACTCTGGGGGTAGAGGATACGAGCAGTACTTC
CDR3 protein: CASSLYSGGRGYEQYF

clone size: .
D gene: TRBD1
J gene: TRBJ2-7
V gene: TRBV7-2
CDR3 DNA: TGTGCCAGCAGCTCAAGACAGGGTTTATACGAGCAGTACTTC
CDR3 protein: CASSSRQGLYEQYF

clone size: .
D gene: .
J gene: TRBJ2-5
V gene: TRBV5-1
CDR3 DNA: TGCGCCAGCAGCTCGGGCTCGGGGGTGAAGACCCAGTACTTC
CDR3 protein: CASSSGSGVKTQYF

clone size: .
D gene: .
J gene: TRBJ1-4
V gene: TRBV4-3
CDR3 DNA: TGCGCCAGCAGCCAAGATTTCGGTGAAAAACTGTTTTTT
CDR3 protein: CASSQDFGEKLFF

clone size: .
D gene: .
J gene: TRBJ1-5
V gene: TRBV19
CDR3 DNA: TGTGCCAGTAGTAAAGAAAGGGTCGATCAGCCCCAGCATTTT
CDR3 protein: CASSKERVDQPQHF

clone size: .
D gene: .
J gene: TRBJ2-7
V gene: TRBV11-1
CDR3 DNA: TGTGCCAGCAGCTTAGGGGTTTACGAGCAGTACTTC
CDR3 protein: CASSLGVYEQYF

clone size: .
D gene: .
J gene: TRBJ1-2
V gene: TRBV4-2
CDR3 DNA: TGTGCCAGCAGCCAAGATGCCGGGCCGAACTATGGCTACACCTTC
CDR3 protein: CASSQDAGPNYGYTF

clone size: .
D gene: .
J gene: TRBJ1-1
V gene: TRBV14
CDR3 DNA: TGTGCCAGTAGCCTTAAGAAGAACACTGAAGCTTTCTTT
CDR3 protein: CASSLKKNTEAFF

clone size: .
D gene: .
J gene: TRBJ1-3
V gene: TRBV7-2
CDR3 DNA: TGTGCCAGCAGCTTAGGGACCTCTGGAAACACCATATATTTT
CDR3 protein: CASSLGTSGNTIYF

clone size: .
D gene: .
J gene: TRBJ1-5
V gene: TRBV6-5
CDR3 DNA: TGTGCCAGCACACCAGGGAATACGGATCAGCCCCAGCATTTT
CDR3 protein: CASTPGNTDQPQHF